A single sample gave rise to the 26 T cell receptor beta chains below, sequenced in a study of control samples from healthy donors and cancer patients. Using immunoSEQ multiplex PCR, the repertoire was profiled, and TCRdb retains in-frame clones only, with some absent. The table lists 80,000 to 85,000 clones, about 88% of them singletons. Sequencing used blood. The origin of the receptors is a woman aged 45 to 65 in good health.

The gene calls are TRBV7-9 and TRBJ1-2, with D tentatively TRBD1 (5 bases). Germline-derived CDR1 and CDR2 are SEHNR and FQNEAQ (reference sequence). Trimming removed 5 bases from V and 8 bases from J, with 12 bases in between. This CDR3 is built from 12 residues. The CDR3 reads CASSNGAGGYTF. CDR3 in DNA: TGTGCCAGCAGCAACGGGGCGGGGGGCTACACCTTC.

V and J are TRBV29-1 and TRBJ2-1; TRBD1 is a possible D gene (6 bases). Germline assignment: CDR1 SQVTM and CDR2 ANQGSEA. The ends were cut back, 8 bases at V and 8 bases at J, with 10 bases in the middle. The CDR3 length is 10 residues. This CDR3 is CSTHRDEQFF. CDR3 sequence (DNA): TGCAGCACCCACAGGGATGAGCAGTTCTTC.

The chain is built from TRBV6-5 and TRBJ1-4; 10 bases agree with TRBD1. After removal of 4 bases from V and 8 bases from J, the junction contained 4 bases not matched to a gene. The length of the CDR3 is 14 residues. Per the germline V gene, CDR1 is MNHEY and CDR2 is SVGAGI. The CDR3 bases are TGTGCCAGCAGTTCCTGGACAGGGGGGGAAAAACTGTTTTTT. This codes for CASSSWTGGEKLFF.

By sample fraction, this clone is medium-sized. The chain joins TRBV27 to TRBJ2-1; no clear D. The ends were cut back, 5 bases at V and 3 bases at J, with 2 bases in the middle. The V gene's germline CDR1 is MNHEY and CDR2 SMNVEV (reference sequence). CDR3 length equals 11 residues. CDR3 bases: TGTGCCAGCAGTCTCTACAATGAGCAGTTCTTC. Protein product: CASSLYNEQFF.

The chain has TRBV4-1 and TRBJ2-7; the D is unclear. The V and J ends lost 1 base and 0 bases respectively, with 13 bases between them. The CDR3 spans 16 residues. The germline gives CDR1 MGHRA, CDR2 YSYEKL. This chain's CDR3 is CASSQVLGRDSYEQYF. In DNA form, the CDR3 reads TGCGCCAGCAGCCAAGTCTTAGGAAGGGACTCCTACGAGCAGTACTTC.

The CDR3 sequence is CASSLIDRPYEQYF. CDR3 in DNA: TGTGCCAGCAGCTTGATTGACAGACCCTACGAGCAGTACTTC. This chain uses TRBV5-6 with TRBJ2-7, with D possibly being TRBD1 (5 bases). Germline V gene data show CDR1 as SGHDT and CDR2 as YYEEEE. CDR3 length: 14 residues. Trimming pared 1 base from V and 2 bases from J, leaving 10 bases between.

The chain joins TRBV19 to TRBJ1-3; D might be TRBD1 (5 bases). The CDR3 is made up of 14 amino acids. The V gene lost 6 bases and the J gene lost 5 bases, with 14 bases spanning the gap. CDR1 is LNHDA and CDR2 is SQIVND in the germline V gene (reference sequence). The CDR3 protein is CASRWSGQRNTIYF. The CDR3 bases are TGTGCCAGTAGGTGGTCGGGGCAAAGAAACACCATATATTTT.

The genes are TRBV5-1 and TRBJ1-5, with 9 bases aligning to TRBD1. Germline values: CDR1 SGHRS, CDR2 YFSETQ. This CDR3 is 16 amino acids long. The junction had 3 bases not matched to a gene; V was cut back by 0 bases and J by 2 bases. This chain's CDR3 is CASSLEGQGGNQPQHF. CDR3 DNA: TGCGCCAGCAGCTTGGAGGGACAGGGAGGCAATCAGCCCCAGCATTTT.

V is TRBV3-1 (or the pseudogene TRBV3-2) and J is TRBJ2-3, with TRBD2 matching over 8 bases. The CDR3 contains 15 residues. CDR1 LGHDT and CDR2 YNNKEL come from the germline V gene (reference sequence). V shed 4 bases, J shed 6 bases, and the junction held 9 bases outside the gene matches. In DNA form, the CDR3 reads TGTGCCAGCAGCCCAGGGACTAGTCGGGGGGATACGCAGTATTTT. It encodes CASSPGTSRGDTQYF.

This chain links TRBV7-9 with TRBJ2-1; D gene uncertain. Germline V gene data show CDR1 as SEHNR and CDR2 as FQNEAQ (reference sequence). Trimming removed 5 bases at V and 1 base at J, with 6 bases between. The CDR3 is 13 residues long. DNA for the CDR3: TGTGCCAGCAGCCCCTGGTCCTACAATGAGCAGTTCTTC. Translating gives CASSPWSYNEQFF. Looking up the rest from reference TRBV7-9 and TRBJ2-1 gives the full variable domain: DTGVSQNPRHKITKRGQNVTFRCDPISEHNRLYWYRQTLGQGPEFLTYFQNEAQLEKSRLLSDRFSAERPKGSFSTLEIQRTEQGDSAMYLCASSPWSYNEQFFGPGTRLTVL.

The J gene is TRBJ2-7, the V gene TRBV6-5, with D possibly being TRBD1 (6 bases). Deletions cut 5 bases from V and 3 bases from J, with 14 bases between. CDR3 length: 14 residues. Per germline, CDR1 MNHEY and CDR2 SVGAGI. CDR3 DNA: TGTGCCAGCAGTACCTCTAACAGGGTCTACGAGCAGTACTTC. Amino acid sequence: CASSTSNRVYEQYF.

This chain links TRBV27 with TRBJ2-2; D ambiguous. The CDR3 consists of 14 residues. Germline CDR1 reads MNHEY; CDR2 reads SMNVEV (reference sequence). V lost 4 bases and J 4 bases, leaving 10 bases between the germline ends. The DNA for the CDR3 is TGTGCCAGCAGTTGGGGTATTCTCACCGGGGAGCTGTTTTTT. Amino acid sequence: CASSWGILTGELFF.

The genes are TRBV19 and TRBJ1-5, with D unclear. V was clipped by 5 bases and J by 0 bases, with 8 bases between them. This CDR3 region has 14 residues. CDR1 and CDR2 (germline): LNHDA, SQIVND (reference sequence). CDR3 nucleotide sequence: TGTGCCAGTAGTCGACGGAATAGCAATCAGCCCCAGCATTTT. Residues: CASSRRNSNQPQHF. Looking up the rest from reference TRBV19 and TRBJ1-5 gives the full variable domain: DGGITQSPKYLFRKEGQNVTLSCEQNLNHDAMYWYRQDPGQGLRLIYYSQIVNDFQKGDIAEGYSVSREKKESFPLTVTSAQKNPTAFYLCASSRRNSNQPQHFGDGTRLSIL.

J is TRBJ1-1 and V is TRBV6-5; tentative D call: TRBD1 (6 bases). CDR3 length: 14 amino acids. V lost 7 bases and J 6 bases, leaving 18 bases between the germline ends. CDR1 is MNHEY and CDR2 is SVGAGI in the germline V gene. CDR3 DNA sequence: TGTGCCAGCACCTCCAGGGGAGTCTGGGCTGAAGCTTTCTTT. It codes for CASTSRGVWAEAFF.

J is TRBJ1-2 and V is TRBV12-3 or TRBV12-4; the D is unclear. V was trimmed by 5 bases and J by 2 bases, leaving 6 bases between them. This CDR3 has 12 residues. CDR3: CASSPPNYGYTF. The CDR3 DNA is TGTGCCAGCAGTCCCCCGAACTATGGCTACACCTTC.

The V call is TRBV2, the J call TRBJ1-2; D is unresolved. The CDR3 has 14 residues. V was cut by 3 bases and J by 0 bases, with 8 bases left in between. Germline V gene sequence: CDR1 SNHLY, CDR2 FYNNEI. The CDR3 region has the DNA TGTGCCAGCAGTGACGCAGAGACTAACTATGGCTACACCTTC. This sequence encodes CASSDAETNYGYTF. Full variable domain (outside the CDR3, taken from reference TRBV2 and TRBJ1-2): EPEVTQTPSHQVTQMGQEVILRCVPISNHLYFYWYRQILGQKVEFLVSFYNNEISEKSEIFDDQFSVERPDGSNFTLKIRSTKLEDSAMYFCASSDAETNYGYTFGSGTRLTVV.

This sequence joins TRBV2 and TRBJ1-5, with unresolved D. Germline loops: CDR1 SNHLY, CDR2 FYNNEI. V was cut by 7 bases and J by 4 bases, with 8 bases left in between. The CDR3 contains 12 residues. The CDR3 bases are TGTGCCAGCAATGCTCCTAATCAGCCCCAGCATTTT. The encoded protein is CASNAPNQPQHF.

The CDR3: CASSIDRQISGYTF. DNA of the CDR3: TGTGCCAGTAGTATAGATCGACAGATAAGTGGCTACACCTTC. The gene calls are TRBV19 and TRBJ1-2, with a tentative D call TRBD1 (5 bases). The CDR3 consists of 14 residues. Germline V gives CDR1 LNHDA, CDR2 SQIVND (reference sequence). V dropped 0 bases and J dropped 7 bases, with 12 bases sitting between them.

The rearrangement joins TRBV10-3 to TRBJ1-1, with 9 positions matching TRBD1. Looked up from germline, CDR1 is ENHRY and CDR2 is SYGVKD. This CDR3 has 15 residues. J gave up 7 bases and V 4 bases, and 10 bases lay outside the gene matches. This CDR3 is CAISGLQGAYGEAFF. Written as DNA, the CDR3 is TGTGCCATCAGTGGATTACAGGGGGCTTACGGTGAAGCTTTCTTT.

The chain carries TRBV5-6 and TRBJ1-1, with D unclear. The CDR3 extends over 15 amino acids. Germline CDR1 SGHDT, CDR2 YYEEEE. V was clipped by 4 bases and J by 3 bases, with 16 bases between them. The CDR3 spells CASSLWHSLHTEAFF. CDR3 DNA: TGTGCCAGCAGCCTTTGGCATTCACTCCACACTGAAGCTTTCTTT.

This sequence joins TRBV7-9 and TRBJ1-1; D not resolved. The germline V gene encodes CDR1 SEHNR and CDR2 FQNEAQ (reference sequence). V shed 1 base and J shed 0 bases, with 9 bases lying between them. The CDR3 consists of 15 residues. The CDR3 DNA sequence: TGTGCCAGCAGCTTAGAGGATTTTGTGAACACTGAAGCTTTCTTT. This gives the protein CASSLEDFVNTEAFF.

V usage is TRBV18 and J usage is TRBJ1-1; D is unresolved. Germline V CDR1 and CDR2: KGHSH, LQKENI. The CDR3 spans 16 residues. V was shortened by 2 bases and J by 0 bases, with 13 bases between the two germline ends. The DNA for the CDR3 is TGTGCCAGCTCACCAGTACTTTCGACCATGAACACTGAAGCTTTCTTT. This translates into CASSPVLSTMNTEAFF. Based on the CDR3 plus reference TRBV18 and TRBJ1-1, the full variable domain is NAGVMQNPRHLVRRRGQEARLRCSPMKGHSHVYWYRQLPEEGLKFMVYLQKENIIDESGMPKERFSAEFPKEGPSILRIQQVVRGDSAAYFCASSPVLSTMNTEAFFGQGTRLTVV.

The chain has TRBV14 and TRBJ2-5; 8 positions match TRBD1. The CDR3 totals 14 residues. Germline lookup yields CDR1 SGHDN and CDR2 FVKESK. J lost 5 bases, V lost 6 bases, and 8 bases had no gene match. The DNA for the CDR3 is TGTGCCAGCAGGAGAACAGGGGGGAAGGAGACCCAGTACTTC. Translation gives CASRRTGGKETQYF.

The chain uses TRBV19 and TRBJ2-2, with 7 bases that match TRBD2. The CDR3 runs 15 residues. Looked up from germline, CDR1 is LNHDA and CDR2 is SQIVND (reference sequence). V dropped 2 bases and J dropped 2; count of bases not matched to a gene: 2. DNA for the CDR3: TGTGCCAGTAGTATAACGGGGGGAAACACCGGGGAGCTGTTTTTT. It specifies CASSITGGNTGELFF.

The rearrangement uses TRBV6-6 and TRBJ1-6, with TRBD1 matching over 8 bases. Trimming at V came to 6 bases and at J to 6 bases, leaving 4 bases not matched to a gene. This CDR3 is built from 14 residues. Germline V CDR1 and CDR2: MNHNY, SVGAGI (reference sequence). In DNA, the CDR3 is TGTGCCAGCAGCCCTGGACAGGGTAATTCACCCCTCCACTTT. It is translated as CASSPGQGNSPLHF.

This clone came up once. The rearrangement joins TRBV2 to TRBJ1-2, with TRBD1 as a possible D gene (5 bases). V was trimmed by 7 bases and J by 6 bases, leaving 12 bases between them. Germline V gives CDR1 SNHLY, CDR2 FYNNEI. This CDR3 is 12 amino acids long. CDR3 amino acids: CASKLGLNGYTF. The CDR3 DNA is TGTGCCAGCAAACTGGGACTGAATGGCTACACCTTC.